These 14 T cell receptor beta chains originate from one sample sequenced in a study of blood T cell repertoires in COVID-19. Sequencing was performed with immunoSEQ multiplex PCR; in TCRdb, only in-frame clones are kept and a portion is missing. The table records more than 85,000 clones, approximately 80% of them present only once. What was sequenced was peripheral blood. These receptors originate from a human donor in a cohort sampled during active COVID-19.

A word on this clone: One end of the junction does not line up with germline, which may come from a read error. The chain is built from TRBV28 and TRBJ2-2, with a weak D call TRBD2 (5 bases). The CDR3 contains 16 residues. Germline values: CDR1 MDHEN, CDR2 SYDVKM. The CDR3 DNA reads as TGTGCCAGCAGTTTACGTGTGGGATCGAACACCGGGAAGCTGTTTTTT. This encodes CASSLRVGSNTGKLFF.

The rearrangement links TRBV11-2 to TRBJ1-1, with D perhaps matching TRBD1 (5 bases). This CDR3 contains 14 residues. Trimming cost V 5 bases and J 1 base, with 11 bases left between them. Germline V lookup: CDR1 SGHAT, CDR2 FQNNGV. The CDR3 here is CASSARDQNTEAFF. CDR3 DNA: TGTGCCAGCAGCGCCAGGGATCAGAACACTGAAGCTTTCTTT.

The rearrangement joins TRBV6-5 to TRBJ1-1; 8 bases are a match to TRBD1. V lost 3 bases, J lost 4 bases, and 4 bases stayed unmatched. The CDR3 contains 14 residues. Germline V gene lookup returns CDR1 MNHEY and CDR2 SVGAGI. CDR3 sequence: CASSYTGQGTEAFF. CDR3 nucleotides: TGTGCCAGCAGTTATACAGGACAGGGCACTGAAGCTTTCTTT.

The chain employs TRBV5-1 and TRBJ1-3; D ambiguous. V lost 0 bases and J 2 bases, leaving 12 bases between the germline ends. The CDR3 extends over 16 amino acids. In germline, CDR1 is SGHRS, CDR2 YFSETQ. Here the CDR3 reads CASSLVGGMTGNTIYF. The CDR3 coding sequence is TGCGCCAGCAGCTTGGTAGGAGGGATGACTGGAAACACCATATATTTT.

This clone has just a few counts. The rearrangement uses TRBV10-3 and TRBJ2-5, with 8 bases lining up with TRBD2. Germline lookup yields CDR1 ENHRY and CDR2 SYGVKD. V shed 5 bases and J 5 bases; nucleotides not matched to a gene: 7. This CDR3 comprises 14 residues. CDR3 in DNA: TGTGCCATCAGTTACGGGGGGGCCGGGGAGACCCAGTACTTC. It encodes CAISYGGAGETQYF.

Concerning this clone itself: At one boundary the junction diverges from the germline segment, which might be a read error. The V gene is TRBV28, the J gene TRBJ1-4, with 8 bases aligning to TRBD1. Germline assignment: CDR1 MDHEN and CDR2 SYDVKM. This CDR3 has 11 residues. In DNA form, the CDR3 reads TGTGCCAGCAGTTCCGGACAGGGTCTACTTTTT. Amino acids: CASSSGQGLLF.

CDR3 protein: CASSQGQGQGNTIYF. The CDR3 region has the DNA TGTGCCAGCAGCCAAGGGCAGGGGCAAGGAAACACCATATATTTT. The V gene is TRBV3-1 (or the pseudogene TRBV3-2), the J gene TRBJ1-3; the D gene is possibly TRBD1 (6 bases). The germline V and J ends were trimmed by 1 base and 4 bases, with 11 bases remaining between them. Germline V CDR1 and CDR2: LGHDT, YNNKEL (reference sequence). The length of the CDR3 is 15 residues.

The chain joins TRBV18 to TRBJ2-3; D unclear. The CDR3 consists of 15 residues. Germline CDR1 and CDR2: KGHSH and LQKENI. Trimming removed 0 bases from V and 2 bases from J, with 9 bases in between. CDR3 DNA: TGTGCCAGCTCACCACCTACCGGGTACACAGATACGCAGTATTTT. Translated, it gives CASSPPTGYTDTQYF. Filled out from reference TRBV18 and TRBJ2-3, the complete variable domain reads NAGVMQNPRHLVRRRGQEARLRCSPMKGHSHVYWYRQLPEEGLKFMVYLQKENIIDESGMPKERFSAEFPKEGPSILRIQQVVRGDSAAYFCASSPPTGYTDTQYFGPGTRLTVL.

The CDR3 sequence: CASSEYLQATTIGAFF. Written as DNA, the CDR3 is TGTGCCAGCAGTGAATATCTCCAGGCCACAACAATAGGAGCTTTCTTT. This rearrangement joins TRBV6-1 to TRBJ1-1; D not resolved. The CDR3 has 16 amino acids. Trimming cost V 2 bases and J 10 bases, with 23 bases left between them. Germline loops: CDR1 MNHNS, CDR2 SASEGT.

This CDR3 reads CASTIRQNYNEQFF. The CDR3 DNA reads TGTGCCAGCACCATTCGACAGAATTACAATGAGCAGTTCTTC. The gene calls are TRBV28 and TRBJ2-1; possibly TRBD1 for D (5 bases). Per germline, CDR1 MDHEN and CDR2 SYDVKM. V gave up 7 bases and J gave up 4 bases, with 14 bases separating them. This CDR3 has 14 amino acids.

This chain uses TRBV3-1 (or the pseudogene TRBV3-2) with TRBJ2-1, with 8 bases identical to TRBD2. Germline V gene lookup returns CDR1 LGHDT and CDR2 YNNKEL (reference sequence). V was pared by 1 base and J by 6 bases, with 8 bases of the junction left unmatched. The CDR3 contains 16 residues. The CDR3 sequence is CASSQGGLAGSNEQFF. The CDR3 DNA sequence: TGTGCCAGCAGCCAAGGCGGGTTAGCGGGATCCAATGAGCAGTTCTTC.

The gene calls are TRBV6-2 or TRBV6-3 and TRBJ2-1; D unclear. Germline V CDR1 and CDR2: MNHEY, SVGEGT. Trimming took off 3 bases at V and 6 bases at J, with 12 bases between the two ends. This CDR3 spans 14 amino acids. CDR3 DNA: TGTGCCAGCAGTTATAGCCCTAGTATCAATGAGCAGTTCTTC. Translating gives CASSYSPSINEQFF.

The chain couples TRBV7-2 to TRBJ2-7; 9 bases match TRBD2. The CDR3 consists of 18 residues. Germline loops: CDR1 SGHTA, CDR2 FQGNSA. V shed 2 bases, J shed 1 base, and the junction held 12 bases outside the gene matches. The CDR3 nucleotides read TGTGCCAGCAGCTTACGGCCACCAAGAGCGGGGGGATCCTACGAGCAGTACTTC. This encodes CASSLRPPRAGGSYEQYF.

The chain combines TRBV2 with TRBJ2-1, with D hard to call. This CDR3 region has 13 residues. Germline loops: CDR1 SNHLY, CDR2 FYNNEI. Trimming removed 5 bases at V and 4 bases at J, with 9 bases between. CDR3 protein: CASSHELYNEQFF. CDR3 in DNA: TGTGCCAGCAGTCACGAACTTTACAATGAGCAGTTCTTC.